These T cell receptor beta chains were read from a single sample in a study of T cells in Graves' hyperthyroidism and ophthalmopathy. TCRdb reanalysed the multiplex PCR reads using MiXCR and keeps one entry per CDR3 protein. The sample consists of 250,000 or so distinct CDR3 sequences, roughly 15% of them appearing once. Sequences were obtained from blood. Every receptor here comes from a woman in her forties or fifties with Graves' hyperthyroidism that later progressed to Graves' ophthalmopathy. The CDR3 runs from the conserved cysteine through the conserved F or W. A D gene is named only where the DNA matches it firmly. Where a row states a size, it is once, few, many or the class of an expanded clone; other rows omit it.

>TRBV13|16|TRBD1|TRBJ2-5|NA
TGTGCCAGCAGCTCTGGAAGGACAGGGGGCCAAGAGACCCAGTACTTC
CASSSGRTGGQETQYF
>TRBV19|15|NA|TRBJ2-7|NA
TGTGCCAGTACTTCAAGGCTAGCCGATACCTACGAGCAGTACTTC
CASTSRLADTYEQYF
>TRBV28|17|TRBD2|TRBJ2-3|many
TGTGCCAGCAGTCGACCCGGGACTAGCGGCGACACAGATACGCAGTATTTT
CASSRPGTSGDTDTQYF
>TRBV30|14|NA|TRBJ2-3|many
TGTGCCTGGTGCCCGGCTCAAAGCACAGATACGCAGTATTTT
CAWCPAQSTDTQYF
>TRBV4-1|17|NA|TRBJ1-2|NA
TGCGCCAGCAGCCCCTCGGGCCCGGGGACACGGGCGGATGGCTACACCTTC
CASSPSGPGTRADGYTF
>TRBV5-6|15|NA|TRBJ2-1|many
TGTGCCAGCAGCCCCCCAATCGGCCTCGGGGAGGAGCAGTTCTTC
CASSPPIGLGEEQFF
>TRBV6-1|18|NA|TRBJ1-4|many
TGTGCCAGCAGTGCGACAGGCTCCTCTATGTCAACTAATGAAAAACTGTTTTTT
CASSATGSSMSTNEKLFF
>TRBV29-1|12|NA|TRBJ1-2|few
TGCAGCGTTGAGACGGGAGACTATGGCTACACCTTC
CSVETGDYGYTF
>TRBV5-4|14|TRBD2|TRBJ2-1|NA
TGTGCCAGCAGCGGTAGCGGGAGGGCCAATGAGCAGTTCTTC
CASSGSGRANEQFF
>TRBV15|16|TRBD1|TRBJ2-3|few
TGTGCCACCAGCAGAGCGGGGACAGCTCCCACAGATACGCAGTATTTT
CATSRAGTAPTDTQYF
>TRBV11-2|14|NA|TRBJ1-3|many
TGTGCCAGCAGCGGCACACTCTCTGGAAACACCATATATTTT
CASSGTLSGNTIYF
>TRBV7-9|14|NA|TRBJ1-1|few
TGTGCCAGCAGCCGAGAGAACAGGGTTACTGAAGCTTTCTTT
CASSRENRVTEAFF
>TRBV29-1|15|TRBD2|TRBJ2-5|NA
TGCAGCGTTGAAGAAGGCGGGAGGGCCGAAGAGACCCAGTACTTC
CSVEEGGRAEETQYF
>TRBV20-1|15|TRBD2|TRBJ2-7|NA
TGCAGTGCTAGGGGGGGACTAGCCGGATCCTACGAGCAGTACTTC
CSARGGLAGSYEQYF
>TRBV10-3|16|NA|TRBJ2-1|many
TGTGCCATCAGTGAGGGGACTCCCAGCTCCTACAATGAGCAGTTCTTC
CAISEGTPSSYNEQFF
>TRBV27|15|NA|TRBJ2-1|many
TGTGCCAGCAGTTGGCGCGGGCCTACCTACAATGAGCAGTTCTTC
CASSWRGPTYNEQFF
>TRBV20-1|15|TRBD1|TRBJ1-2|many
TGCAGTGCTAGAGATCGTGGAGGGGGCAACTATGGCTACACCTTC
CSARDRGGGNYGYTF
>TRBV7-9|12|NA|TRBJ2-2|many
TGTGCCAGCAAAACAGGGTCCGGGGAGCTGTTTTTT
CASKTGSGELFF
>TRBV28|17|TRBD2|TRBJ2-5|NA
TGTGCCAGCAGTTCCGGACTAGCGGGGGGTTTGGAAGAGACCCAGTACTTC
CASSSGLAGGLEETQYF
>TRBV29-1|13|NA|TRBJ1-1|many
TGCAGCGTTCACGAACACATGAACACTGAAGCTTTCTTT
CSVHEHMNTEAFF
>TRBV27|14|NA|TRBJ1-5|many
TGTGCCAGCAGTTACACATGGGGGCTTCAGCCCCAGCATTTT
CASSYTWGLQPQHF
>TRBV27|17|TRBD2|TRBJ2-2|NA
TGTGCCAGCAGTTTCCGGACTAGCGGGAGGGGCACCGGGGAGCTGTTTTTT
CASSFRTSGRGTGELFF
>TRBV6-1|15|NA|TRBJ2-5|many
TGTGCCAGCAAGATCAGTAGATCGGAGCAAGAGACCCAGTACTTC
CASKISRSEQETQYF
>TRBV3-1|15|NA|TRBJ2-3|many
TGTGCCAGCAGCCAAGAAGGGCGATACACAGATACGCAGTATTTT
CASSQEGRYTDTQYF
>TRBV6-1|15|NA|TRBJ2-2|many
TGTGCCAGCAGTGAAGCGGGGAGGTTCACCGGGGAGCTGTTTTTT
CASSEAGRFTGELFF
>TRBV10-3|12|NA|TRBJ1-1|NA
TGTGCCATCAGTGATCACGGGTCTGAAGCTTTCTTT
CAISDHGSEAFF